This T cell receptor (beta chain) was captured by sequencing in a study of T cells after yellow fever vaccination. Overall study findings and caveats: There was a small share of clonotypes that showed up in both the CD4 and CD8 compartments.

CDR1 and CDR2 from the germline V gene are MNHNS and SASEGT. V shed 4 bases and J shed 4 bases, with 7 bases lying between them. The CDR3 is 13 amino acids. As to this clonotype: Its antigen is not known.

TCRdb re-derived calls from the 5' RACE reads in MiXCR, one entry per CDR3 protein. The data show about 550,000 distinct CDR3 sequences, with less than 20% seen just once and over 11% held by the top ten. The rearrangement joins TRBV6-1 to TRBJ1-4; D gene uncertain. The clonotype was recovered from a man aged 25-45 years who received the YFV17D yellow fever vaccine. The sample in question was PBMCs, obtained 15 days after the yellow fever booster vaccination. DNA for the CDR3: TGTGCCAGCAGTGGCCGGGGTAATGAAAAACTGTTTTTT. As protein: CASSGRGNEKLFF.